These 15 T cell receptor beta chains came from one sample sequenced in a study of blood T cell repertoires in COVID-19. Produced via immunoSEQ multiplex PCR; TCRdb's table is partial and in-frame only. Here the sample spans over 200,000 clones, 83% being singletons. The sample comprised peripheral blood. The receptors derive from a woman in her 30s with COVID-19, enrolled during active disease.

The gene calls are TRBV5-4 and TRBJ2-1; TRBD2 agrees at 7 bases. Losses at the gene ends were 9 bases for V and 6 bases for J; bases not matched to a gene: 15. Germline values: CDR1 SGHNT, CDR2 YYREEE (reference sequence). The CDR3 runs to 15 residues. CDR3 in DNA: TGTGCCATCATCGCCCAGGGCGGGAGCCCCAATGAGCAGTTCTTC. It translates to CAIIAQGGSPNEQFF.

This CDR3 reads CASSQGDPRTYEQYF. In DNA form, the CDR3 reads TGTGCCAGCAGCCAAGGTGACCCGCGGACCTACGAGCAGTACTTC. The chain has TRBV3-1 (or the pseudogene TRBV3-2) and TRBJ2-7; D gene unclear. V shed 1 base and J shed 2 bases, with 12 bases lying between them. The CDR3 runs to 15 residues. Germline V lookup: CDR1 LGHDT, CDR2 YNNKEL (reference sequence).

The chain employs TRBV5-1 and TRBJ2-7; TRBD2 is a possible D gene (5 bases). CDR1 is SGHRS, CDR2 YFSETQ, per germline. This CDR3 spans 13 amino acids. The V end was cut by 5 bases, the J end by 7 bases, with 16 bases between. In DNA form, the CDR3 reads TGCGCCAGCAGTTGGGAACTAGTCCAGGAGCAGTACTTC. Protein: CASSWELVQEQYF.

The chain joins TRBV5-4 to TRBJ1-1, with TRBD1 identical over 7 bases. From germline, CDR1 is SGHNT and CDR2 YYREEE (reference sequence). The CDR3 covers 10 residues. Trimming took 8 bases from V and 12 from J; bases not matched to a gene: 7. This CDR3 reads CASEGAITFF. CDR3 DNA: TGTGCCAGTGAGGGGGCGATAACTTTCTTT.

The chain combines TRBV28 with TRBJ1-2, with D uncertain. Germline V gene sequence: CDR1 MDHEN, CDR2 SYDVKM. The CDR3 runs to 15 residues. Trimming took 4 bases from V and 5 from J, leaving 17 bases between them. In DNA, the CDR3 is TGTGCCAGCAGTTCCTTGAACAGCCCCATATATGGCTACACCTTC. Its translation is CASSSLNSPIYGYTF.

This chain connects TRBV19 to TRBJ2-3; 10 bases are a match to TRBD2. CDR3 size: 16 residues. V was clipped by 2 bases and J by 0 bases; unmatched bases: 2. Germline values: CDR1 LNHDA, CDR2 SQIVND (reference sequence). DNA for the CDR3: TGTGCCAGTAGTATACTAGCGGGGGCCAGCACAGATACGCAGTATTTT. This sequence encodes CASSILAGASTDTQYF.

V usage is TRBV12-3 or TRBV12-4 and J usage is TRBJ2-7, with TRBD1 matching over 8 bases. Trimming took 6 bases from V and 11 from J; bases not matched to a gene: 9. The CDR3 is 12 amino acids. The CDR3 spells CASSADRELEYF. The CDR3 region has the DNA TGTGCCAGCAGCGCGGACAGGGAGTTGGAGTACTTC.

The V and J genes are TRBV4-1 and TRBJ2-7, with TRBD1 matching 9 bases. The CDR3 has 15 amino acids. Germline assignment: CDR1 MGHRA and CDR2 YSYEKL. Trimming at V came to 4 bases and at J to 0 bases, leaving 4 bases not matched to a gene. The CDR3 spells CASSRTGGGSYEQYF. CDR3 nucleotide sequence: TGCGCCAGCAGCCGAACAGGGGGCGGCTCCTACGAGCAGTACTTC.

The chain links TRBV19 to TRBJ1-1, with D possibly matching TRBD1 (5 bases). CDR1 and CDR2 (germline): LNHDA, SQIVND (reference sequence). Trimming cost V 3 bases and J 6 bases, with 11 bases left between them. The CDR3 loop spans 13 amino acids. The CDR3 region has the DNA TGTGCCAGTAGTATTGTAACGGGGGCTGAAGCTTTCTTT. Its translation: CASSIVTGAEAFF.

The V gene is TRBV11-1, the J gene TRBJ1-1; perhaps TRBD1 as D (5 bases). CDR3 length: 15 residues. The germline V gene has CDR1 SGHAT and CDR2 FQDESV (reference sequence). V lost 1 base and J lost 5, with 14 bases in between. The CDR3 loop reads CASSLVGRVRTEAFF. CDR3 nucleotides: TGTGCCAGCAGCTTAGTCGGCAGGGTCCGGACTGAAGCTTTCTTT.

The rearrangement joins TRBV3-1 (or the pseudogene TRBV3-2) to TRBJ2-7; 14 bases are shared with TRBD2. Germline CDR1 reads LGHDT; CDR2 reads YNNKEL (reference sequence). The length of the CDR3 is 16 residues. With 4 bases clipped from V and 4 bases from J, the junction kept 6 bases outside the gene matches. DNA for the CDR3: TGTGCCAGCAGCCGCGGACTAGCGGGAGGTGGATACGAGCAGTACTTC. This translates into CASSRGLAGGGYEQYF.

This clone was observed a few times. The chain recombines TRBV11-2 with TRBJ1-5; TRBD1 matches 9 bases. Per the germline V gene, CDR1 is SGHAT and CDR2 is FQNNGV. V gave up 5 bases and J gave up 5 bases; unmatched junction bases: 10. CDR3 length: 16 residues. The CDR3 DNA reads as TGTGCCAGCAGCCCCGCCCGGGACAGGGCCCATCAGCCCCAGCATTTT. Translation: CASSPARDRAHQPQHF.

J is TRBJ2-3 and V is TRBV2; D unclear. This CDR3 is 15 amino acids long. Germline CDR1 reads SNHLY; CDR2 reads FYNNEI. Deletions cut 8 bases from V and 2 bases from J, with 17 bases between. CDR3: CASQGGFGYTDTQYF. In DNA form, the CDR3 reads TGTGCCAGCCAAGGCGGCTTTGGCTACACAGATACGCAGTATTTT.

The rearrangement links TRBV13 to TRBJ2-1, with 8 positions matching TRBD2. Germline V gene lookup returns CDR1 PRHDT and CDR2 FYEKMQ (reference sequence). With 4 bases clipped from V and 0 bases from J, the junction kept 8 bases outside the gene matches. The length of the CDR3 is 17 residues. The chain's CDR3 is CASSSRTSPSSYNEQFF. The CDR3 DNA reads TGTGCCAGCAGCTCAAGGACTAGCCCAAGCTCCTACAATGAGCAGTTCTTC. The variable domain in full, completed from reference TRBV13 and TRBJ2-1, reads AAGVIQSPRHLIKEKRETATLKCYPIPRHDTVYWYQQGPGQDPQFLISFYEKMQSDKGSIPDRFSAQQFSDYHSELNMSSLELGDSALYFCASSSRTSPSSYNEQFFGPGTRLTVL.

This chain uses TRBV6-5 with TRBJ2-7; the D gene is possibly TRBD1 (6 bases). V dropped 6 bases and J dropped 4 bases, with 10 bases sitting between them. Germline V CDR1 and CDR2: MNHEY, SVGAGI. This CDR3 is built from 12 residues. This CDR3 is CASSTGIYEQYF. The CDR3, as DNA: TGTGCCAGCAGCACAGGGATATACGAGCAGTACTTC.